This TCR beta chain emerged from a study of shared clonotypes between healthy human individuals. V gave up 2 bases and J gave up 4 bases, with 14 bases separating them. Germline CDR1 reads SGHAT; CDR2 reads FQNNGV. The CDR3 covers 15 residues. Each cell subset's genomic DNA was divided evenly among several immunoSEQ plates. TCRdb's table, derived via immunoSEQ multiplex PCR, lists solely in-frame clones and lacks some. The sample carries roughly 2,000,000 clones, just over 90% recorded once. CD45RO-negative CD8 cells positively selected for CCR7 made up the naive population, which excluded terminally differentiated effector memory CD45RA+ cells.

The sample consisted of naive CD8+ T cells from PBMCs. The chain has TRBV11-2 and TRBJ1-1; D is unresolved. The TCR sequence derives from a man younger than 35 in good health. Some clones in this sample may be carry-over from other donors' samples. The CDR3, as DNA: TGTGCCAGCAGCTTACGTTCACTTATGAGCACTGAAGCTTTCTTT. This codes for CASSLRSLMSTEAFF.